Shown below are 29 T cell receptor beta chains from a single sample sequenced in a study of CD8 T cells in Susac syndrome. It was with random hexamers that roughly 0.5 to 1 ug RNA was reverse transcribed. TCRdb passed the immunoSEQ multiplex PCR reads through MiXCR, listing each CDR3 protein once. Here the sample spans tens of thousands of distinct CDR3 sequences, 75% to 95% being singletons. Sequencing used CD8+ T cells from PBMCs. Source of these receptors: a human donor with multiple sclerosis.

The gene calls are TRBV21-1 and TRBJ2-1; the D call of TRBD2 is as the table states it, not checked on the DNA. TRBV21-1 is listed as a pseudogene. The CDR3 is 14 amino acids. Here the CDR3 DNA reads TGTGCCAGCAGTGGGCTAGAGACCTACAATGAGCAGTTCTTC. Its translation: CASSGLETYNEQFF.

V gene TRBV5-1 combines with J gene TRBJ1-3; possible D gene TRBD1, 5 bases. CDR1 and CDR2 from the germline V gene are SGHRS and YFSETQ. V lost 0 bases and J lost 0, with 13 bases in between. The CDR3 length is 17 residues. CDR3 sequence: CASSLEGPQSSGNTIYF. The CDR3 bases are TGCGCCAGCAGCTTGGAGGGGCCCCAATCCTCTGGAAACACCATATATTTT.

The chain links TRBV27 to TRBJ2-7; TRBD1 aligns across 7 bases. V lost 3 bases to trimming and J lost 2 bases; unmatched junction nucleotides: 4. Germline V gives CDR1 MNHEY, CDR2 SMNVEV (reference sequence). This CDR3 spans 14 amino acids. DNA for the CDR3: TGTGCCAGCAGTTTGGGGACAGCAGCCTACGAGCAGTACTTC. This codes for CASSLGTAAYEQYF.

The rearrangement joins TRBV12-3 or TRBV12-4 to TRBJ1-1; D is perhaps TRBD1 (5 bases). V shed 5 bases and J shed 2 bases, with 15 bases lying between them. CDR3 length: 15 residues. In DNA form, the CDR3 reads TGTGCCAGCAGTGTAGGGGCCGCCGGAAACACTGAAGCTTTCTTT. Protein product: CASSVGAAGNTEAFF.

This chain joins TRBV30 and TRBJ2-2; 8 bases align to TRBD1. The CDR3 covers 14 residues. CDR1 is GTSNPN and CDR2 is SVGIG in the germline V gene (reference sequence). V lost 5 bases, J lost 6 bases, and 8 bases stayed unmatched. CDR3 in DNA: TGTGCCTGGGCGTACGACAGGGGTCCCGGGGAGCTGTTTTTT. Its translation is CAWAYDRGPGELFF. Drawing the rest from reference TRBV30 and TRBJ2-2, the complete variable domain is SQTIHQWPATLVQPVGSPLSLECTVEGTSNPNLYWYRQAAGRGLQLLFYSVGIGQISSEVPQNLSASRPQDRQFILSSKKLLLSDSGFYLCAWAYDRGPGELFFGEGSRLTVL.

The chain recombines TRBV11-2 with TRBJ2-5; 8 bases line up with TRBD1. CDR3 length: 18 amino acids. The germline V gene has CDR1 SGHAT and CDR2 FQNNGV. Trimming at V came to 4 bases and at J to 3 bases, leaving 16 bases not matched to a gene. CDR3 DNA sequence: TGTGCCAGCAGCTACCTACAGGGGGTCGAATCAGCCGAAGAGACCCAGTACTTC. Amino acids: CASSYLQGVESAEETQYF. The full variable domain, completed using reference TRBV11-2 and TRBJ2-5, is EAGVAQSPRYKIIEKRQSVAFWCNPISGHATLYWYQQILGQGPKLLIQFQNNGVVDDSQLPKDRFSAERLKGVDSTLKIQPAKLEDSAVYLCASSYLQGVESAEETQYFGPGTRLLVL.

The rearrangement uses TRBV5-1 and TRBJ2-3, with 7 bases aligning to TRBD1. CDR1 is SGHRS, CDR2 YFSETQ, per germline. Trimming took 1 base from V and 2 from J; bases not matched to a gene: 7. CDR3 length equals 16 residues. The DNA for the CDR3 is TGCGCCAGCAGCTTGTTTGGGACAGAAGTCACAGATACGCAGTATTTT. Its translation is CASSLFGTEVTDTQYF.

The CDR3 spells CASRPDSHQETQYF. The CDR3 DNA is TGTGCCAGCAGACCGGACAGTCACCAAGAGACCCAGTACTTC. The chain recombines TRBV19 with TRBJ2-5; D possibly corresponds to TRBD1 (6 bases). Germline assignment: CDR1 LNHDA and CDR2 SQIVND (reference sequence). This CDR3 has 14 residues. V lost 9 bases and J 0 bases, leaving 14 bases between the germline ends. Using reference TRBV19 and TRBJ2-5 for the parts outside the CDR3, the full variable domain is DGGITQSPKYLFRKEGQNVTLSCEQNLNHDAMYWYRQDPGQGLRLIYYSQIVNDFQKGDIAEGYSVSREKKESFPLTVTSAQKNPTAFYLCASRPDSHQETQYFGPGTRLLVL.

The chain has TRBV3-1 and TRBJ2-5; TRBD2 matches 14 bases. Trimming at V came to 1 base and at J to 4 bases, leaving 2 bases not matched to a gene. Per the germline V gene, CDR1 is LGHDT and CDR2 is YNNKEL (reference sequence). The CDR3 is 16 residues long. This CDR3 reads CASSQGGLAGAETQYF. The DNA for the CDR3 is TGTGCCAGCAGCCAAGGGGGACTAGCGGGAGCAGAGACCCAGTACTTC.

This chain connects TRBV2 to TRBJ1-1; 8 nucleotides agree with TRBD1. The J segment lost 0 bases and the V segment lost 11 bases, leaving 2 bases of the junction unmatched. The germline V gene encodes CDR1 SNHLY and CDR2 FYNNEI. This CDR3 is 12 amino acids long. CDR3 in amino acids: CASGGLNTEAFF. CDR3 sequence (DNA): TGTGCCTCAGGGGGCCTGAACACTGAAGCTTTCTTT.

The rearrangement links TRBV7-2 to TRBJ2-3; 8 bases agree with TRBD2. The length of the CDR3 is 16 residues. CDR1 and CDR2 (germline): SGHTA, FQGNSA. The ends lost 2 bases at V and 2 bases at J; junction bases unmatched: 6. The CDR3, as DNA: TGTGCCAGCAGCTTATCCCGGACTAGCCCCACAGATACGCAGTATTTT. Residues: CASSLSRTSPTDTQYF.

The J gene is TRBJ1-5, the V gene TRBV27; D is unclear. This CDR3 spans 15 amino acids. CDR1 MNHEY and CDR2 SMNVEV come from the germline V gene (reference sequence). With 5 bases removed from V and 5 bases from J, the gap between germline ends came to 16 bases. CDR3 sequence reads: CASSPHIPGYQPQHF. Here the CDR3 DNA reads TGTGCCAGCAGTCCCCATATCCCCGGGTATCAGCCCCAGCATTTT.

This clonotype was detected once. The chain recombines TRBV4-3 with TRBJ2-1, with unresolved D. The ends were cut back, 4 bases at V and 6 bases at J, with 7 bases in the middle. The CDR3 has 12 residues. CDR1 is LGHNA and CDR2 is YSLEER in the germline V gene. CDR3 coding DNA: TGCGCCAGCAGCCCACCCGGCAATGAGCAGTTCTTC. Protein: CASSPPGNEQFF.

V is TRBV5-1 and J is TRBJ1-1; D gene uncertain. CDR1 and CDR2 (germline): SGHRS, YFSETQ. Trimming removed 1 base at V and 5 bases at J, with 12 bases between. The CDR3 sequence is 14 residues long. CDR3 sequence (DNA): TGCGCCAGCAGCTTGAATTTTGGGAGGACTGAAGCTTTCTTT. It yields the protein CASSLNFGRTEAFF.

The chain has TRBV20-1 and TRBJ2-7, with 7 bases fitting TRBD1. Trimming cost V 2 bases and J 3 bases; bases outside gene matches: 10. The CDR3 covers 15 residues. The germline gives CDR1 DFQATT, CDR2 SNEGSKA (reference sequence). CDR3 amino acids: CSARRTGEPFYEQYF. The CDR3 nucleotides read TGCAGTGCTAGACGCACAGGGGAACCCTTCTACGAGCAGTACTTC.

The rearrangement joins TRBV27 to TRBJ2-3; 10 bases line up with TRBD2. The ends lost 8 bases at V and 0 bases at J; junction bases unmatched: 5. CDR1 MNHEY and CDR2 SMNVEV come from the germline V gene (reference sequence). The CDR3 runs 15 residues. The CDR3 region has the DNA TGTGCCAGCCGACCGACTAGCGGGAGCACAGATACGCAGTATTTT. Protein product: CASRPTSGSTDTQYF.

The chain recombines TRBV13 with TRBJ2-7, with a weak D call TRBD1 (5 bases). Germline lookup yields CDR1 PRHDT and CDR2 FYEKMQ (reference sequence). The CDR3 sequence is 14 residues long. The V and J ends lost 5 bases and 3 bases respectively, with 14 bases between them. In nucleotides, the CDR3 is TGTGCCAGCAGCCCCGACAGTTTAAGCTACGAGCAGTACTTC. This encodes CASSPDSLSYEQYF.

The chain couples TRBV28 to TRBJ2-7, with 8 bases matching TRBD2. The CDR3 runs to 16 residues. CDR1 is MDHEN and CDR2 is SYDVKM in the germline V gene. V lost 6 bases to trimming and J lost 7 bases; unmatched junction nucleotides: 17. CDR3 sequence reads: CASRTESREGPWEQYF. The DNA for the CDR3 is TGTGCCAGCAGGACAGAAAGCCGGGAGGGCCCATGGGAGCAGTACTTC.

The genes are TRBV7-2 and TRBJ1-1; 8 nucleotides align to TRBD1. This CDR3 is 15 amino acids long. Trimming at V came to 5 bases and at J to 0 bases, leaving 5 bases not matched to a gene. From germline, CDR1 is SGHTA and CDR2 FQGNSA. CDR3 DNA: TGTGCCAGCAGCGAAAGGACAGGGATGAACACTGAAGCTTTCTTT. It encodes CASSERTGMNTEAFF.

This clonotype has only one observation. CDR3 in DNA: TGTGCCAGCAGCCTCGGGGGGGTGGGAGAGCAGTTCTTC. Encoded protein: CASSLGGVGEQFF. This chain connects TRBV7-6 to TRBJ2-1; 8 bases are a match to TRBD2. After removal of 5 bases from V and 10 bases from J, the junction contained 7 bases not matched to a gene. Germline assignment: CDR1 SGHVS and CDR2 FNYEAQ. The CDR3 consists of 13 residues.

In DNA, the CDR3 is TGTGCCAGCAGCTTAAGCCCGCGGGGGCCCGTCGTTGAGCAGTTCTTC. This encodes CASSLSPRGPVVEQFF. The chain uses TRBV7-3 and TRBJ2-1; D possibly corresponds to TRBD2 (7 bases). The germline CDR1 and CDR2 sequences are SGHTA and FQGTGA. The CDR3 sequence is 16 residues long. Trimming shortened V by 1 base and J by 9 bases, and 19 bases separated the two germline ends.

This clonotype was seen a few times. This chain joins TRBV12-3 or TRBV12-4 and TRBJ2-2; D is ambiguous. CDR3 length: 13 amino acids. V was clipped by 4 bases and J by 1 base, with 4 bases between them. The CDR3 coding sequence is TGTGCCAGCAGTTCCGTGAACACCGGGGAGCTGTTTTTT. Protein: CASSSVNTGELFF.

The CDR3 DNA is TGTGCCAGTAGTATTGCGGACGGAAGCAATCAGCCCCAGCATTTT. This encodes CASSIADGSNQPQHF. The chain employs TRBV19 and TRBJ1-5; D remains unclear. CDR1 and CDR2 from the germline V gene are LNHDA and SQIVND (reference sequence). Trimming shortened V by 3 bases and J by 1 base, and 10 bases separated the two germline ends. The CDR3 totals 15 residues.

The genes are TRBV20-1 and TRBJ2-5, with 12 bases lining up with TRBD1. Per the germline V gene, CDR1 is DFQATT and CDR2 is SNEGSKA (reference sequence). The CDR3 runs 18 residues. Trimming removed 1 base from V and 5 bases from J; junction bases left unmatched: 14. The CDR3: CSARVRDRGLGKRETQYF. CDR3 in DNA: TGCAGTGCTAGAGTAAGGGACAGGGGGCTCGGCAAACGCGAGACCCAGTACTTC.

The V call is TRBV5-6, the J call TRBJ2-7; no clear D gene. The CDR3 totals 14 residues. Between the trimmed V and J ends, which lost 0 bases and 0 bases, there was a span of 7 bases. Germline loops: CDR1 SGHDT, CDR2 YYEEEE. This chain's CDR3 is CASSLVSSSYEQYF. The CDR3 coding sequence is TGTGCCAGCAGCTTGGTATCCTCCTCCTACGAGCAGTACTTC.

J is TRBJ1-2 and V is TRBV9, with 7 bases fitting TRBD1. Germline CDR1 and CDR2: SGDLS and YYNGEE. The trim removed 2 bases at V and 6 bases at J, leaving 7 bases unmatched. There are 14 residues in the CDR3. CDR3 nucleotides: TGTGCCAGCAGCGTGGATACAGGGGTAGATGGCTACACCTTC. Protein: CASSVDTGVDGYTF.

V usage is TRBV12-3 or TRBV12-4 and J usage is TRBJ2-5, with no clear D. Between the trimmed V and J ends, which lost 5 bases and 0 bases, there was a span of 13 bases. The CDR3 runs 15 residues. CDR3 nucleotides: TGTGCCAGCAGTCCGAGAACACCGTACCAAGAGACCCAGTACTTC. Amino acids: CASSPRTPYQETQYF.

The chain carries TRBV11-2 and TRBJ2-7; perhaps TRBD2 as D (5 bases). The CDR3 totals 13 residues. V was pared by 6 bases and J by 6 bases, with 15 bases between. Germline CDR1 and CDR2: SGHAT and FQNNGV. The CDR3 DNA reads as TGTGCCAGCAGTCCGGGGAGCTCGCGCGAGCAGTACTTC. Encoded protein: CASSPGSSREQYF.

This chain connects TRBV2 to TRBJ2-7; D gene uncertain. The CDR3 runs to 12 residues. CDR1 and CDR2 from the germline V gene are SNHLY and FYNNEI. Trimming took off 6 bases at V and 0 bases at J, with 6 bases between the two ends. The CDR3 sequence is CASSKSSYEQYF. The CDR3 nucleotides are TGTGCCAGCAGCAAAAGCTCCTACGAGCAGTACTTC.